Included here is one T cell receptor beta chain sequence, with context. The sample has other DNA sequences that encode this CDR3 too. The sample comes from a study of blood T cell repertoires in COVID-19. Study details: Whether acute or convalescent, the COVID-19 samples came from the United States, Italy and Spain. PBMCs, B-cell-depleted T cells, or T cells were the source of the cDNA or gDNA that made up the material.

Germline V gene sequence: CDR1 KGHSH, CDR2 LQKENI. The V end lost 2 bases, the J end lost 1 base, and 5 bases lay between the germline ends. This CDR3 has 13 amino acids. In the original workflow: How many nucleated cells were present was estimated from reference gene primer amplification. Repertoires were generated with immunoSEQ multiplex PCR, while TCRdb's copy carries only in-frame clones and drops some. The D gene and trimming were derived from the DNA, and the V and J assignments and clone size from that table. Among fewer than 300,000 clones listed, approximately 85% were seen once. V is TRBV18 and J is TRBJ1-2; D is undetermined. Sequencing was done on a sample of peripheral blood. The clonotype originates from a man in his forties or fifties with active or convalescent COVID-19. CDR3 sequence (DNA): TGTGCCAGCTCACCAACAGATAACTATGGCTACACCTTC. Amino acids: CASSPTDNYGYTF.